This T cell receptor beta chain was recorded in a study of regulatory T cells in long-lasting Graves disease. Study conclusions and caveats: Persistent disease preferred TRBV28, TRBJ1-2 and TRBJ2-5; new disease, TRBV20-1 and TRBJ2-1. Authors noted too few samples as a limitation.

Through Arm-PCR of CDR3 regions and iRepertoire HTBI primers, TCR beta libraries were built. TCRdb passed the multiplex PCR reads through MiXCR, listing each CDR3 protein once. The sample consists of hundreds of thousands of distinct CDR3 sequences, roughly 13% of them appearing once. This clonotype was found many times. Its antigen is not known. This CDR3 spans 14 amino acids. The ends lost 3 bases at V and 6 bases at J; junction bases unmatched: 7. Germline values: CDR1 KGHDR, CDR2 SFDVKD. Regarding time point: newly diagnosed GD, antithyroid drugs for less than 3 months. The authors made the TCR library using RNA they extracted from PBMCs. The same sample was also studied in work on T cells in Graves' hyperthyroidism and ophthalmopathy. That study reports: Researchers barred patients who had uncontrolled infection, other autoimmune disease, pregnancy or lactation. Orbital computed tomography, thyroid ultrasound, serum thyroxine and TRAb, and clinical symptoms together informed the diagnoses.

The sample consisted of peripheral blood mononuclear cells (PBMCs), taken at new diagnosis, from a patient treated with antithyroid drugs. The chain recombines TRBV24-1 with TRBJ2-7; 7 nucleotides line up with TRBD1. The sequence was collected from a man aged 25 to 40 with Graves disease. CDR3 protein: CATSDPGQRSEQYF. CDR3 bases: TGTGCCACCAGTGATCCGGGACAGAGATCCGAGCAGTACTTC.